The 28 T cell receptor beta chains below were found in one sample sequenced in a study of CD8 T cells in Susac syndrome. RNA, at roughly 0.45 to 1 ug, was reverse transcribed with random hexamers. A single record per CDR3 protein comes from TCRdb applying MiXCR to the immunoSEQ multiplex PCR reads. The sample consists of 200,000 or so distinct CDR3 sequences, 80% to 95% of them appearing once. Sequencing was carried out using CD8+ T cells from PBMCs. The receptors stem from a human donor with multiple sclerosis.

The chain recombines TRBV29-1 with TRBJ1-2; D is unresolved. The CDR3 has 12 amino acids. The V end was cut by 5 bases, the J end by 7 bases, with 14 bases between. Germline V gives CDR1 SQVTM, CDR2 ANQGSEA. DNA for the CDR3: TGCAGCGTTCTCATGCCCTCCGGTGGCTACACCTTC. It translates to CSVLMPSGGYTF.

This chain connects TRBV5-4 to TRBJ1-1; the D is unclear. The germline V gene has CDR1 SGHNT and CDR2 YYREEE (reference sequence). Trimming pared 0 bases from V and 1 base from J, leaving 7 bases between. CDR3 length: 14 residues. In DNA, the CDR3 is TGTGCCAGCAGCTTGGAACAGTCGAACACTGAAGCTTTCTTT. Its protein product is CASSLEQSNTEAFF.

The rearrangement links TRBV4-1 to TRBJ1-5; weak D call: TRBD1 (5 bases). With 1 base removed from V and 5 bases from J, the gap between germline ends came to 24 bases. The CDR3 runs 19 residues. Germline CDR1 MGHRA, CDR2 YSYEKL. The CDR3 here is CASSQVGVTGIPGDQPQHF. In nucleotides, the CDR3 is TGCGCCAGCAGCCAAGTGGGAGTTACAGGAATCCCCGGCGATCAGCCCCAGCATTTT.

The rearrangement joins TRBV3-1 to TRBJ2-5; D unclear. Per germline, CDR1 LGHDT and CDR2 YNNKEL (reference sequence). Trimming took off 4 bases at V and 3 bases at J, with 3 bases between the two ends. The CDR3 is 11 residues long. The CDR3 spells CASSREETQYF. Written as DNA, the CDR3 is TGTGCCAGCAGCCGGGAAGAGACCCAGTACTTC.

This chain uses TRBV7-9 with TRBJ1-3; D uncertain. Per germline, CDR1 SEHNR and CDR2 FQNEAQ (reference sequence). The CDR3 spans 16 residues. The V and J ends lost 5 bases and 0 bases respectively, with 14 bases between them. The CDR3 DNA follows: TGTGCCAGCAGCACCGTAGTCCCGCACTCTGGAAACACCATATATTTT. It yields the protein CASSTVVPHSGNTIYF.

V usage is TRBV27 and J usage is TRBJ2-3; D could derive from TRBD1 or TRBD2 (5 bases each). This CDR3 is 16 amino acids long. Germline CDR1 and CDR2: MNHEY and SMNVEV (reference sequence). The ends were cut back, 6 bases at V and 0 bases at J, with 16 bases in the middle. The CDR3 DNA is TGTGCCAGCAGGGAACTCGGGACGGCGAGCACAGATACGCAGTATTTT. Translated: CASRELGTASTDTQYF.

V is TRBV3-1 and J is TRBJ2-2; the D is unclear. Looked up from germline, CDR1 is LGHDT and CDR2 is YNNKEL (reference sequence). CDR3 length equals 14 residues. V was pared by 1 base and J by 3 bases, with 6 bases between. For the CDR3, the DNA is TGTGCCAGCAGCCAAGGCGGTTACACCGGGGAGCTGTTTTTT. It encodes CASSQGGYTGELFF.

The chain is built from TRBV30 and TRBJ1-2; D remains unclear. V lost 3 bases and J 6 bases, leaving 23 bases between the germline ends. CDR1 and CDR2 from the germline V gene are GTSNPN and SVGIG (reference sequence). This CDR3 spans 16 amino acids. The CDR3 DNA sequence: TGTGCCTGGAGCCTCCTGCACCGGGTGGACGGGGATGGCTACACCTTC. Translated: CAWSLLHRVDGDGYTF.

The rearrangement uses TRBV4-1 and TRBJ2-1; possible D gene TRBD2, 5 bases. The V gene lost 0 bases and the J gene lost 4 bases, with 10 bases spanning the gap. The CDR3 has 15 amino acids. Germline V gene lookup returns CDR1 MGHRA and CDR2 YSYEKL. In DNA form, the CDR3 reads TGCGCCAGCAGCCAAGATCGAGCGGCTTACAATGAGCAGTTCTTC. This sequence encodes CASSQDRAAYNEQFF.

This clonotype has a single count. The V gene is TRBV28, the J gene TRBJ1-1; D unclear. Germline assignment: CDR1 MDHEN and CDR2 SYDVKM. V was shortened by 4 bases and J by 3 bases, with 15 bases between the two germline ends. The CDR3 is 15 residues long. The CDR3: CASSSPLPLHTEAFF. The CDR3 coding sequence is TGTGCCAGCAGTTCCCCACTGCCCCTTCACACTGAAGCTTTCTTT.

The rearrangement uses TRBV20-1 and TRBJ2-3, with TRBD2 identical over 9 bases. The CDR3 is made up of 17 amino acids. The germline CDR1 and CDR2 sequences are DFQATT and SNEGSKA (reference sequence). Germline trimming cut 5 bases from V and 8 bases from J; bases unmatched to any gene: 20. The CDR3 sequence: CSAPGGLAGPSRGTQYF. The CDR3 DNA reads TGCAGTGCTCCCGGGGGGCTAGCGGGACCCTCACGGGGTACGCAGTATTTT.

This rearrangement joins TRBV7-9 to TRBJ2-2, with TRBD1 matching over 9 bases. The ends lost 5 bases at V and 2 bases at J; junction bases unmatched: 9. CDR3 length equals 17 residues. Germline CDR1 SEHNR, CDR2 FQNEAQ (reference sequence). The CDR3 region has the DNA TGTGCCAGCAGCCTGGGGGACAGGGTTGCTAACACCGGGGAGCTGTTTTTT. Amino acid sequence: CASSLGDRVANTGELFF.

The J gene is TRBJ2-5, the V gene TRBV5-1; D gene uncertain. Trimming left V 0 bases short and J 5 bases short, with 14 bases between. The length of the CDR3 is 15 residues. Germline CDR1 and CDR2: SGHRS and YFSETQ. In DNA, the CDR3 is TGCGCCAGCAGCTTGGAGGATCTAGTCGGGGAGACCCAGTACTTC. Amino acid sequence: CASSLEDLVGETQYF. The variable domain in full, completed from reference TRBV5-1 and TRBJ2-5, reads KAGVTQTPRYLIKTRGQQVTLSCSPISGHRSVSWYQQTPGQGLQFLFEYFSETQRNKGNFPGRFSGRQFSNSRSEMNVSTLELGDSALYLCASSLEDLVGETQYFGPGTRLLVL.

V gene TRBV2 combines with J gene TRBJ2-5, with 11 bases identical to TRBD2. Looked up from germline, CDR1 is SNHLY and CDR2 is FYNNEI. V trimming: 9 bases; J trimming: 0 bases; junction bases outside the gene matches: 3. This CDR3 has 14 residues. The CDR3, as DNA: TGTGCCAGTCGACTAGCGGGGTACCAAGAGACCCAGTACTTC. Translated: CASRLAGYQETQYF.

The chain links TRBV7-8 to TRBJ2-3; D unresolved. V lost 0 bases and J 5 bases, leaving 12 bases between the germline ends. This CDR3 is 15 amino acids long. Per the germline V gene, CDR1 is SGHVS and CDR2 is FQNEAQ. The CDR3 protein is CASSLAPLGGDTQYF. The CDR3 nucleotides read TGTGCCAGCAGCTTAGCACCCTTGGGCGGAGATACGCAGTATTTT.

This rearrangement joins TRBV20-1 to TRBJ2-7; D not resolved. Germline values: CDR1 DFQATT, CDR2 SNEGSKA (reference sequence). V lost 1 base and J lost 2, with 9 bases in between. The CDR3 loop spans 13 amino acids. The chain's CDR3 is CSARGYDAYEQYF. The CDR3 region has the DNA TGCAGTGCTAGAGGCTATGACGCCTACGAGCAGTACTTC.

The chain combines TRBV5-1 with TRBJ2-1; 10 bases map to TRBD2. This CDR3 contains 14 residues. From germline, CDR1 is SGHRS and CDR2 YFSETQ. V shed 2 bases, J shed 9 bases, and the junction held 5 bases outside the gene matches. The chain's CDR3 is CASSFSGGGSEQFF. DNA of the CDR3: TGCGCCAGCAGCTTCAGCGGGGGGGGTAGTGAGCAGTTCTTC.

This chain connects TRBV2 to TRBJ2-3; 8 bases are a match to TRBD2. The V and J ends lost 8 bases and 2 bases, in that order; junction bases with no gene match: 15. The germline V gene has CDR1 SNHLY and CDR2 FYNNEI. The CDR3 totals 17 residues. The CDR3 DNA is TGTGCCAGCTTTCCCCGGGAGGGCCTTGATTTCACAGATACGCAGTATTTT. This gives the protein CASFPREGLDFTDTQYF.

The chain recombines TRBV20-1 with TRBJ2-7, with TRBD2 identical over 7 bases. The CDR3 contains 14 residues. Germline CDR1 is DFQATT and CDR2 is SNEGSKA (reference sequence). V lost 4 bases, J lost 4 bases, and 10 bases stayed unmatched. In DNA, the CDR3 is TGCAGTGCTACCACGCGGCGGGAGAGGTACGAGCAGTACTTC. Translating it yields CSATTRRERYEQYF.

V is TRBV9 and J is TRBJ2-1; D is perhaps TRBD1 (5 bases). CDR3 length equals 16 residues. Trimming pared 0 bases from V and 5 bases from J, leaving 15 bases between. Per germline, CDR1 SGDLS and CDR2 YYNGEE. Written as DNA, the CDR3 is TGTGCCAGCAGCGTAGCTCCAAGGGGCCCTGACAATGAGCAGTTCTTC. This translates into CASSVAPRGPDNEQFF. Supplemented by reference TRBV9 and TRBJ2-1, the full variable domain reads DSGVTQTPKHLITATGQRVTLRCSPRSGDLSVYWYQQSLDQGLQFLIQYYNGEERAKGNILERFSAQQFPDLHSELNLSSLELGDSALYFCASSVAPRGPDNEQFFGPGTRLTVL.

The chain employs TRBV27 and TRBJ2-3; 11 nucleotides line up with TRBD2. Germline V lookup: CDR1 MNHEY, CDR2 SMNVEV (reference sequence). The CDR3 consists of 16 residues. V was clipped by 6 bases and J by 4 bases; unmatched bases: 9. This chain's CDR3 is CASRLYTSGSADTQYF. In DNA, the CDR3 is TGTGCCAGCAGACTTTATACTAGCGGGAGCGCAGATACGCAGTATTTT.

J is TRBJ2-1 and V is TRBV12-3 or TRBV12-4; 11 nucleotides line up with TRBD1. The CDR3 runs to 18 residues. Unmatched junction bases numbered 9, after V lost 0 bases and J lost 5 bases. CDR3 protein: CASSLADRGPAGHNEQFF. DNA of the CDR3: TGTGCCAGCAGTTTAGCGGACAGGGGGCCAGCGGGACACAATGAGCAGTTCTTC.

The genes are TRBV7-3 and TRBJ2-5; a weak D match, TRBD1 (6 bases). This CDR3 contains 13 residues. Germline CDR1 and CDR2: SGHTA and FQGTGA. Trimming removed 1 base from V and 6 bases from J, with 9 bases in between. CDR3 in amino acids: CASSLNREKTQYF. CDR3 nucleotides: TGTGCCAGCAGCTTAAACAGGGAAAAGACCCAGTACTTC. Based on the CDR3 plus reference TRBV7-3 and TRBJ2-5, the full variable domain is GAGVSQTPSNKVTEKGKYVELRCDPISGHTALYWYRQSLGQGPEFLIYFQGTGAADDSGLPNDRFFAVRPEGSVSTLKIQRTERGDSAVYLCASSLNREKTQYFGPGTRLLVL.

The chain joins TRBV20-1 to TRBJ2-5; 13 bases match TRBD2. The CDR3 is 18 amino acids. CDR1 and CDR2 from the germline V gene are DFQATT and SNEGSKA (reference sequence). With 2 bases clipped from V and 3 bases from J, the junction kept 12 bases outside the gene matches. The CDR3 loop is CSARSGRGTSGAEETQYF. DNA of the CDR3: TGCAGTGCTAGATCGGGACGTGGGACTAGCGGGGCCGAAGAGACCCAGTACTTC.

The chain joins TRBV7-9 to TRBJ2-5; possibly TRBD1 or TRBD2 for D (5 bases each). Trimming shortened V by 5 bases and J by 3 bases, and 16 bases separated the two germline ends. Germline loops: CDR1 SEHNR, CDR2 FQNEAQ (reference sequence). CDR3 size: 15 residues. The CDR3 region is CASSPPVREKETQYF. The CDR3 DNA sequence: TGTGCCAGCAGCCCCCCGGTCAGGGAGAAAGAGACCCAGTACTTC.

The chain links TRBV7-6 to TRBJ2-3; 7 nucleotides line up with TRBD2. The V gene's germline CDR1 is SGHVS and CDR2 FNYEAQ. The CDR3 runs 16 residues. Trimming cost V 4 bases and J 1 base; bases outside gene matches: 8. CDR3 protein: CASSSPSGRGTDTQYF. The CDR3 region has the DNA TGTGCCAGCAGCTCTCCTAGCGGTCGTGGCACAGATACGCAGTATTTT. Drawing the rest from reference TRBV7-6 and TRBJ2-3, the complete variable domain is GAGVSQSPRYKVTKRGQDVALRCDPISGHVSLYWYRQALGQGPEFLTYFNYEAQQDKSGLPNDRFSAERPEGSISTLTIQRTEQRDSAMYRCASSSPSGRGTDTQYFGPGTRLTVL.

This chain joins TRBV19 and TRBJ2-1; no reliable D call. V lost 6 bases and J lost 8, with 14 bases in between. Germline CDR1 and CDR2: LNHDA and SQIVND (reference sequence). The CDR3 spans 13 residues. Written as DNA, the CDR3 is TGTGCCAGTAGCCCGGTCCCTGGCGATGAGCAGTTCTTC. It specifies CASSPVPGDEQFF.

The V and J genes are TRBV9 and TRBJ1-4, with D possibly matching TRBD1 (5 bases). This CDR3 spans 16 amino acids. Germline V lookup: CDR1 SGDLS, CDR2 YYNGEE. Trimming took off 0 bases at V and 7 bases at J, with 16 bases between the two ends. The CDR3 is CASSVGGGALGEKLFF. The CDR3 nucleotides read TGTGCCAGCAGCGTAGGAGGAGGGGCGCTCGGTGAAAAACTGTTTTTT.